One and the same sample provided the 2 T cell receptor beta chains below, sequenced in a study of CD8+CD57+ T cells in acquired aplastic anemia. Previously, flow cytometry had revealed CD8+CD57+ cell expansion in the patients chosen for sequencing. Investigators profiled TCR beta VDJ and CDR3 from genomic DNA template. One entry per CDR3 protein results from TCRdb running MiXCR on the reads. The data show about 180,000 distinct CDR3 sequences, more than 45% seen once. The sequenced sample was sorted CD4+, CD8+, or CD8+CD57+ T cells (not recorded which) from PBMCs. The source of these receptors is a human donor with aplastic anemia.

The V call is TRBV19, the J call TRBJ1-1; D not certain. Per the germline V gene, CDR1 is LNHDA and CDR2 is SQIVND (reference sequence). V was trimmed by 3 bases and J by 5 bases, leaving 10 bases between them. This CDR3 is 13 amino acids long. In DNA form, the CDR3 reads TGTGCCAGTAGTATTAGACCGGGTACTGAAGCTTTCTTT. Its protein product is CASSIRPGTEAFF.

In this sample, this clonotype turned up a few times. The V gene is TRBV24-1, the J gene TRBJ1-2; tentatively, D is TRBD1 (5 bases). CDR3 length equals 12 residues. The germline V gene has CDR1 KGHDR and CDR2 SFDVKD. The V gene lost 6 bases and the J gene lost 11 bases, with 15 bases spanning the gap. The CDR3 here is CATSLGGRMYTF. The CDR3 nucleotides read TGTGCCACCAGTCTTGGGGGAAGGATGTACACCTTC.